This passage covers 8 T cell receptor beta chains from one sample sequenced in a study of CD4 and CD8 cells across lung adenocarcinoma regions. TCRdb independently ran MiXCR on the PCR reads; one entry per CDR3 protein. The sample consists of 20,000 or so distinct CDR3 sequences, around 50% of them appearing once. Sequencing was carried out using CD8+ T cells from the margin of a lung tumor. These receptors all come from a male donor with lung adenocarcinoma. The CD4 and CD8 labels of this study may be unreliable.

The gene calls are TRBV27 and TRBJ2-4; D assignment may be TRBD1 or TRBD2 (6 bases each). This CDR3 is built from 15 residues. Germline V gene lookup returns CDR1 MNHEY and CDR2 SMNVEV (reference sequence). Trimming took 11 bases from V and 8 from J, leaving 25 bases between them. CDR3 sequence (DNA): TGTGCCGGGGGGCTAGGGGGTGGTGACCAAGACATTCAGTACTTC. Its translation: CAGGLGGGDQDIQYF.

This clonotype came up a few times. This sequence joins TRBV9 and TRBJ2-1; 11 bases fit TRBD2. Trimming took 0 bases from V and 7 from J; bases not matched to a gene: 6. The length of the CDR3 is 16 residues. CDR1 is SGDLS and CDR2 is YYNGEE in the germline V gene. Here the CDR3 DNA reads TGTGCCAGCAGCGTAGGGCTAGCGGGAGGCGTGAATGAGCAGTTCTTC. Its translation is CASSVGLAGGVNEQFF.

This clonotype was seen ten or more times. The CDR3, as DNA: TGCGCCAGCAGCCAAGACAGGACGGCCGGGGAGCTGTTTTTT. It translates to CASSQDRTAGELFF. The J gene is TRBJ2-2, the V gene TRBV4-1; D unresolved. This CDR3 region has 14 residues. The germline V gene has CDR1 MGHRA and CDR2 YSYEKL. The V end was cut by 0 bases, the J end by 6 bases, with 8 bases between.

This CDR3 reads CASSPGRSGVHEQFF. CDR3 DNA sequence: TGCGCCAGCAGCCCCGGACGTAGTGGTGTCCATGAGCAGTTCTTC. V usage is TRBV5-1 and J usage is TRBJ2-1; D remains ambiguous. The germline gives CDR1 SGHRS, CDR2 YFSETQ. The V and J ends lost 4 bases and 8 bases respectively, with 19 bases between them. The CDR3 spans 15 residues. Variable domain in full (rest from reference TRBV5-1 and TRBJ2-1): KAGVTQTPRYLIKTRGQQVTLSCSPISGHRSVSWYQQTPGQGLQFLFEYFSETQRNKGNFPGRFSGRQFSNSRSEMNVSTLELGDSALYLCASSPGRSGVHEQFFGPGTRLTVL.

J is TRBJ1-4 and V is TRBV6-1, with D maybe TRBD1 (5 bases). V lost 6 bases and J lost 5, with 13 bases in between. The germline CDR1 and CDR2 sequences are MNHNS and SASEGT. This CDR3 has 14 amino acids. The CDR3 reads CASSRGGRNEKLFF. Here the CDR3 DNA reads TGTGCCAGCAGCCGGGGCGGCAGGAATGAAAAACTGTTTTTT.

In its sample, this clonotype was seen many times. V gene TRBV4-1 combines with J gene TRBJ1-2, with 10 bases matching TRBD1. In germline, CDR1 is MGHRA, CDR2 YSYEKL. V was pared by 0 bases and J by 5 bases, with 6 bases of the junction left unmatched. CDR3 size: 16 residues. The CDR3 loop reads CASSQDRTGGPYGYTF. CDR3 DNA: TGCGCCAGCAGCCAAGATCGGACAGGGGGACCTTATGGCTACACCTTC.

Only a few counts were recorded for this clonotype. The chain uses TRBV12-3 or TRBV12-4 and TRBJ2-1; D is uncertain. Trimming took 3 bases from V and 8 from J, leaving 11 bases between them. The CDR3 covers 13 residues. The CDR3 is CASSLVEVDEQFF. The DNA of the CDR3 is TGTGCCAGCAGTTTGGTTGAGGTAGATGAGCAGTTCTTC.

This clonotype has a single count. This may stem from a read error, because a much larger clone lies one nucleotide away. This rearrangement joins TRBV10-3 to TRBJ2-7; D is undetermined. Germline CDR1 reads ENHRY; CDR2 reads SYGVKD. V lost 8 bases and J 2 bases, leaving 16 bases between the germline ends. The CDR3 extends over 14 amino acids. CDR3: CAISHSVGTYEQYF. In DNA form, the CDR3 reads TGTGCCATCTCTCACTCGGTGGGAACCTACGAGCAGTACTTC.